Listed below are T cell receptor beta chains from one sample, sequenced in a study of beta chain features in type 1 diabetes. Repertoires were generated with immunoSEQ multiplex PCR, while TCRdb's copy carries only in-frame clones and drops some. The sample has around 200,000 clones, about 13% seen once. The sequencing input was central memory CD4+ T cells from blood. These receptors originate from a woman under 30 in good health. Each CDR3 is given with its conserved first and last residue. D genes are given only for firm matches. Size is omitted from some rows. Given values are once, few, many or a class for expanded clones.

clone_size | j_call | d_call | v_call | cdr3_aa | cdr3_nt
- | TRBJ2-6 | - | TRBV7-2 | CASSSRPPSSGANVLTF | TGTGCCAGCAGCTCTAGACCGCCCAGCTCTGGGGCCAACGTCCTGACTTTC
- | TRBJ2-3 | TRBD2 | TRBV4-1 | CASSQETSGLSTDTQYF | TGCGCCAGCAGCCAAGAAACTAGCGGCCTTAGCACAGATACGCAGTATTTT
- | TRBJ1-5 | - | TRBV19 | CAATGSGNQPQHF | TGTGCCGCCACAGGGTCGGGCAATCAGCCCCAGCATTTT
- | TRBJ2-7 | - | TRBV28 | CASSPQRGYEQYF | TGTGCCAGCAGTCCTCAAAGAGGATACGAGCAGTACTTC
- | TRBJ1-2 | - | TRBV10-3 | CAISERGDERDGYTF | TGTGCCATCAGTGAGCGGGGGGACGAGAGGGATGGCTACACCTTC
few | TRBJ2-5 | - | TRBV9 | CASSVVDSGGTQYF | TGTGCCAGCAGCGTAGTTGATAGTGGAGGGACCCAGTACTTC
- | TRBJ2-7 | - | TRBV7-9 | CASSLAPTRAADEQYF | TGTGCCAGCAGCTTAGCCCCCACGCGGGCGGCCGACGAGCAGTACTTC
few | TRBJ2-5 | TRBD1 | TRBV2 | CASSVDRSGETQYF | TGTGCCAGCAGTGTGGACAGGTCCGGGGAGACCCAGTACTTC
few | TRBJ2-2 | TRBD2 | TRBV9 | CASSVGTSGRRGGELFF | TGTGCCAGCAGCGTAGGGACTAGCGGGAGGCGCGGCGGGGAGCTGTTTTTT
few | TRBJ2-5 | - | TRBV11-1 | CASRESAETQYF | TGTGCCAGCCGGGAGTCGGCGGAGACCCAGTACTTC
few | TRBJ1-1 | TRBD1 | TRBV15 | CATSGQGNTEAFF | TGTGCCACCAGCGGACAGGGGAACACTGAAGCTTTCTTT
few | TRBJ2-7 | - | TRBV9 | CASSVSLAYEQYF | TGTGCCAGCAGCGTGTCGCTAGCCTACGAGCAGTACTTC
- | TRBJ2-2 | TRBD2 | TRBV5-1 | CASSWGTSGNTGELFF | TGCGCCAGCAGCTGGGGGACTAGCGGCAACACCGGGGAGCTGTTTTTT
few | TRBJ2-1 | TRBD2 | TRBV4-2 | CASSQGTSGSYEQFF | TGTGCCAGCAGCCAAGGGACTAGCGGGAGCTATGAGCAGTTCTTC
few | TRBJ1-5 | - | TRBV30 | CAWSPWGGQPQHF | TGTGCCTGGAGTCCCTGGGGGGGACAGCCCCAGCATTTT
few | TRBJ2-1 | TRBD1 | TRBV7-2 | CASSLGATGTGASEQFF | TGTGCCAGCAGCTTAGGAGCTACCGGGACAGGGGCCAGTGAGCAGTTCTTC
few | TRBJ1-4 | - | TRBV6-5 | CASRRSGGKLFF | TGTGCCAGCAGACGGAGTGGTGGGAAACTGTTTTTT
few | TRBJ1-5 | - | TRBV29-1 | CSVLVRGSGQPQHF | TGCAGCGTTTTGGTCAGGGGATCGGGACAGCCCCAGCATTTT
- | TRBJ2-3 | - | TRBV4-1 | CASSQEVLATYTQYF | TGCGCCAGCAGCCAAGAAGTACTAGCAACCTATACGCAGTATTTT
few | TRBJ1-1 | - | TRBV11-2 | CASSSLRQQNTEAFF | TGTGCCAGCAGCTCGCTTCGACAACAGAACACTGAAGCTTTCTTT
- | TRBJ2-4 | TRBD2 | TRBV5-1 | CASSWGEAGRAGNIQYF | TGCGCCAGCAGCTGGGGCGAGGCCGGGAGGGCCGGGAACATTCAGTACTTC
- | TRBJ1-2 | - | TRBV7-9 | CASSLGDSYYGYTF | TGTGCCAGCAGCTTGGGCGACAGCTACTATGGCTACACCTTC
few | TRBJ2-7 | - | TRBV7-8 | CASSLAAGAVDYEQYF | TGTGCCAGCAGCTTAGCCGCAGGGGCGGTTGATTACGAGCAGTACTTC
- | TRBJ2-2 | TRBD2 | TRBV30 | CARAGGPNTGELFF | TGTGCCAGAGCGGGAGGGCCGAACACCGGGGAGCTGTTTTTT
- | TRBJ2-5 | - | TRBV6-1 | CASSFRGWETQYF | TGTGCCAGCAGTTTCAGGGGTTGGGAGACCCAGTACTTC
- | TRBJ2-5 | - | TRBV18 | CASSHGETQYF | TGTGCCAGCTCGCACGGGGAGACCCAGTACTTC
few | TRBJ2-5 | - | TRBV7-6 | CASSLAGGGIETQYF | TGTGCCAGCAGCTTAGCGGGAGGTGGGATCGAGACCCAGTACTTC
- | TRBJ2-5 | - | TRBV7-9 | CASSRIPGQTQETQYF | TGTGCCAGCAGCCGGATCCCGGGACAAACCCAAGAGACCCAGTACTTC